Listed here are 21 T cell receptor beta chains from one sample, sequenced in a study of T cell clones after liver transplantation. TCRdb keeps only in-frame clones here, not all; method: immunoSEQ multiplex PCR. This table has under 85,000 clones, roughly 80% appearing once. This specimen was CD4+ T cells from blood, taken 12 months after liver transplant. All receptors derive from a human patient who received a liver transplant. Some T cells may be the graft donor's.

The rearrangement links TRBV15 to TRBJ1-2, with D possibly matching TRBD1 (6 bases). The CDR3 extends over 15 amino acids. Germline assignment: CDR1 LNHNV and CDR2 YYDKDF (reference sequence). Trimming took off 1 base at V and 6 bases at J, with 15 bases between the two ends. The CDR3 DNA is TGTGCCACCAGCAGAGCCGCCAGGGGCAGCGATGGCTACACCTTC. Translating gives CATSRAARGSDGYTF.

The chain couples TRBV27 to TRBJ2-2; the D gene is possibly TRBD1 (5 bases). Trimming cost V 4 bases and J 0 bases, with 12 bases left between them. From germline, CDR1 is MNHEY and CDR2 SMNVEV (reference sequence). CDR3 length: 16 residues. CDR3 DNA sequence: TGTGCCAGCAGTTCCGCAGGGAATCCGAACACCGGGGAGCTGTTTTTT. The encoded protein is CASSSAGNPNTGELFF.

The chain carries TRBV27 and TRBJ1-2, with TRBD1 matching over 7 bases. The CDR3 extends over 15 amino acids. The J segment lost 0 bases and the V segment lost 6 bases, leaving 7 bases of the junction unmatched. The V gene's germline CDR1 is MNHEY and CDR2 SMNVEV (reference sequence). The CDR3 here is CASRTDRAPNYGYTF. CDR3 nucleotide sequence: TGTGCCAGCAGAACCGACAGGGCGCCTAACTATGGCTACACCTTC.

V and J are TRBV28 and TRBJ2-7; possible D gene TRBD2, 6 bases. Germline CDR1 and CDR2: MDHEN and SYDVKM. V shed 2 bases and J shed 2 bases, with 16 bases lying between them. The CDR3 contains 16 residues. CDR3 region: CASSLGRWEATYEQYF. The DNA of the CDR3 is TGTGCCAGCAGTTTAGGAAGGTGGGAGGCCACCTACGAGCAGTACTTC.

The rearrangement links TRBV5-1 to TRBJ1-1; no clear D. The germline CDR1 and CDR2 sequences are SGHRS and YFSETQ. Deletions cut 0 bases from V and 2 bases from J, with 8 bases between. This CDR3 comprises 14 residues. The CDR3 reads CASSLEGPNTEAFF. The CDR3 bases are TGCGCCAGCAGCTTGGAAGGTCCTAACACTGAAGCTTTCTTT. Supplemented by reference TRBV5-1 and TRBJ1-1, the full variable domain reads KAGVTQTPRYLIKTRGQQVTLSCSPISGHRSVSWYQQTPGQGLQFLFEYFSETQRNKGNFPGRFSGRQFSNSRSEMNVSTLELGDSALYLCASSLEGPNTEAFFGQGTRLTVV.

The CDR3, as DNA: TGTGCCAGCAGATTTGCCGGGACTAGCGGGAGGGCCAAAAACATTCAGTACTTC. The encoded protein is CASRFAGTSGRAKNIQYF. V usage is TRBV28 and J usage is TRBJ2-4, with 15 bases that match TRBD2. After removal of 6 bases from V and 1 base from J, the junction contained 7 bases not matched to a gene. CDR1 and CDR2 from the germline V gene are MDHEN and SYDVKM. The CDR3 sequence is 18 residues long.

This chain links TRBV6-6 with TRBJ1-1; D is perhaps TRBD1 (6 bases). The CDR3 consists of 16 residues. The germline V gene has CDR1 MNHNY and CDR2 SVGAGI (reference sequence). Trimming stripped 2 bases from V and 3 bases from J, with 16 bases between. CDR3 DNA: TGTGCCAGCAGTTACCCGGAAGCCGAGGGGGACACTGAAGCTTTCTTT. It encodes CASSYPEAEGDTEAFF.

This clone has just a few counts. The junction does not match germline at one end; this may be a read error. This chain uses TRBV5-1 with TRBJ2-1, with TRBD1 matching 9 bases. CDR3 length: 13 amino acids. Per the germline V gene, CDR1 is SGHRS and CDR2 is YFSETQ. CDR3 region: CASSSPDRGMKVF. The CDR3 DNA follows: TGCGCCAGCAGCTCCCCGGACAGGGGTATGAAGGTCTTC. Filled out from reference TRBV5-1 and TRBJ2-1, the complete variable domain reads KAGVTQTPRYLIKTRGQQVTLSCSPISGHRSVSWYQQTPGQGLQFLFEYFSETQRNKGNFPGRFSGRQFSNSRSEMNVSTLELGDSALYLCASSSPDRGMKVFGPGTRLTVL.

This clone appeared a few times. The rearrangement uses TRBV28 and TRBJ1-2, with 7 bases that match TRBD1. Germline values: CDR1 MDHEN, CDR2 SYDVKM. With V trimmed by 5 bases and J by 6 bases, 9 bases remained unmatched. CDR3 size: 14 residues. For the CDR3, the DNA is TGTGCCAGCAGTCCCGGTTACAGGGGCAATGGCTACACCTTC. Encoded protein: CASSPGYRGNGYTF.

The chain combines TRBV19 with TRBJ2-2; TRBD2 is a possible D gene (5 bases). Trimming removed 3 bases at V and 5 bases at J, with 16 bases between. Germline V gene data show CDR1 as LNHDA and CDR2 as SQIVND (reference sequence). This CDR3 region has 16 residues. The CDR3 region is CASSIYRTPYTGELFF. In DNA form, the CDR3 reads TGTGCCAGTAGTATCTATAGGACTCCATATACCGGGGAGCTGTTTTTT. Supplemented by reference TRBV19 and TRBJ2-2, the full variable domain reads DGGITQSPKYLFRKEGQNVTLSCEQNLNHDAMYWYRQDPGQGLRLIYYSQIVNDFQKGDIAEGYSVSREKKESFPLTVTSAQKNPTAFYLCASSIYRTPYTGELFFGEGSRLTVL.

The rearrangement links TRBV10-3 to TRBJ2-7; 7 bases line up with TRBD2. The J segment lost 3 bases and the V segment lost 3 bases, leaving 8 bases of the junction unmatched. The CDR3 covers 15 residues. The germline V gene has CDR1 ENHRY and CDR2 SYGVKD. CDR3 nucleotide sequence: TGTGCCATCAGTGAATCCAGCGGGATGAGCTACGAGCAGTACTTC. Residues: CAISESSGMSYEQYF.

The rearrangement uses TRBV28 and TRBJ2-3; D not certain. The CDR3 has 12 residues. CDR1 is MDHEN and CDR2 is SYDVKM in the germline V gene. The V and J ends lost 8 bases and 2 bases respectively, with 8 bases between them. The chain's CDR3 is CASSSVTDTQYF. In DNA form, the CDR3 reads TGTGCCAGCTCATCAGTCACAGATACGCAGTATTTT.

The gene calls are TRBV6-1 and TRBJ2-1; 7 nucleotides align to TRBD2. The CDR3 runs to 14 residues. After removal of 5 bases from V and 0 bases from J, the junction contained 1 base not matched to a gene. Per the germline V gene, CDR1 is MNHNS and CDR2 is SASEGT. In DNA, the CDR3 is TGTGCCAGCAGTCTAGCGGCCTCCTACAATGAGCAGTTCTTC. This sequence encodes CASSLAASYNEQFF.

This clone was counted between two and nine times. The chain combines TRBV19 with TRBJ2-7; D might be TRBD2 (6 bases). Trimming stripped 3 bases from V and 6 bases from J, with 12 bases between. The length of the CDR3 is 13 residues. Looked up from germline, CDR1 is LNHDA and CDR2 is SQIVND (reference sequence). The CDR3 loop is CASSIRLESEQYF. The CDR3 coding sequence is TGTGCCAGTAGTATTAGACTAGAGAGCGAGCAGTACTTC.

The genes are TRBV7-2 and TRBJ2-1, with TRBD2 matching over 10 bases. CDR3 length equals 18 residues. After removal of 5 bases from V and 5 bases from J, the junction contained 15 bases not matched to a gene. CDR1 and CDR2 from the germline V gene are SGHTA and FQGNSA. CDR3 sequence: CASSQTPRRTSGNNEQFF. The CDR3 DNA sequence: TGTGCCAGCAGCCAAACCCCAAGACGGACTAGCGGAAACAATGAGCAGTTCTTC.

This chain uses TRBV2 with TRBJ2-2, with TRBD2 matching 7 bases. Germline values: CDR1 SNHLY, CDR2 FYNNEI. V gave up 7 bases and J gave up 5 bases; unmatched junction bases: 4. This CDR3 region has 13 residues. CDR3 region: CASKGGRTGELFF. In nucleotides, the CDR3 is TGTGCCAGCAAAGGCGGGAGAACCGGGGAGCTGTTTTTT. Full variable domain (remainder filled in from reference TRBV2 and TRBJ2-2): EPEVTQTPSHQVTQMGQEVILRCVPISNHLYFYWYRQILGQKVEFLVSFYNNEISEKSEIFDDQFSVERPDGSNFTLKIRSTKLEDSAMYFCASKGGRTGELFFGEGSRLTVL.

This sequence joins TRBV5-6 and TRBJ1-4; the match to TRBD1 covers 7 bases. The V segment lost 4 bases and the J segment 3 bases; nucleotides outside the gene matches: 9. The CDR3 is made up of 16 amino acids. CDR1 and CDR2 from the germline V gene are SGHDT and YYEEEE. CDR3 coding DNA: TGTGCCAGCAGCAAGAATCCAGGGGGGCCTAATGAAAAACTGTTTTTT. Its translation is CASSKNPGGPNEKLFF.

The chain is built from TRBV28 and TRBJ1-1, with TRBD1 as a possible D gene (5 bases). Germline V gene sequence: CDR1 MDHEN, CDR2 SYDVKM. Trimming removed 5 bases at V and 1 base at J, with 11 bases between. CDR3 length equals 14 residues. The CDR3 DNA follows: TGTGCCAGCAGTACCCCGGGGGGGAACACTGAAGCTTTCTTT. It specifies CASSTPGGNTEAFF.

This clone was seen more than once but under ten times. The chain uses TRBV28 and TRBJ2-7, with 9 bases lining up with TRBD2. V lost 4 bases and J lost 4; bases outside the gene matches: 14. Germline V gene data show CDR1 as MDHEN and CDR2 as SYDVKM. The CDR3 has 17 amino acids. The CDR3 loop reads CASSSLAGTHKPYEQYF. Here the CDR3 DNA reads TGTGCCAGCAGTTCCCTAGCGGGAACTCATAAACCGTACGAGCAGTACTTC.

The table lists this clone with a few counts. This chain links TRBV7-3 with TRBJ2-7; D is unclear. Trimming took off 5 bases at V and 2 bases at J, with 7 bases between the two ends. The length of the CDR3 is 12 residues. Per the germline V gene, CDR1 is SGHTA and CDR2 is FQGTGA. The CDR3 loop is CASSPGTYEQYF. CDR3 DNA sequence: TGTGCCAGCAGCCCTGGGACCTACGAGCAGTACTTC.

V usage is TRBV19 and J usage is TRBJ2-2; D is ambiguous. CDR3 length: 14 amino acids. Per germline, CDR1 LNHDA and CDR2 SQIVND (reference sequence). V lost 2 bases to trimming and J lost 2 bases, with 6 bases between them. The CDR3 spells CASSIRINTGELFF. In nucleotides, the CDR3 is TGTGCCAGTAGTATACGGATCAACACCGGGGAGCTGTTTTTT. Full variable domain (outside the CDR3, taken from reference TRBV19 and TRBJ2-2): DGGITQSPKYLFRKEGQNVTLSCEQNLNHDAMYWYRQDPGQGLRLIYYSQIVNDFQKGDIAEGYSVSREKKESFPLTVTSAQKNPTAFYLCASSIRINTGELFFGEGSRLTVL.